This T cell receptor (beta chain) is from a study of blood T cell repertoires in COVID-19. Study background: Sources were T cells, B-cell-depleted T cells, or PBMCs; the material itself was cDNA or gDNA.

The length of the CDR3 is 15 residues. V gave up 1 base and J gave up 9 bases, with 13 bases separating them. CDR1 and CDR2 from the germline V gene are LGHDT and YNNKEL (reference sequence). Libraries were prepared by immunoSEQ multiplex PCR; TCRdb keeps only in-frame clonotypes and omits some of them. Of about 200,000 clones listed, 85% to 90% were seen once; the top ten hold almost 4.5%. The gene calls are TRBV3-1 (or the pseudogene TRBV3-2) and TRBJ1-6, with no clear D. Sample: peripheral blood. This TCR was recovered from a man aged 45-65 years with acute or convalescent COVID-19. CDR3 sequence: CASSQGLGVSSPLHF. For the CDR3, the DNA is TGTGCCAGCAGCCAAGGTCTGGGCGTCAGTTCACCCCTCCACTTT.